This T cell receptor beta chain was identified in a study of T-cell reconstitution after alpha-beta-depleted transplantation in children. TCRbeta library construction was performed incorporating unique molecular identifiers. TCRdb processed the PCR reads anew with MiXCR; each CDR3 protein has one entry. The table shows about 500,000 distinct CDR3 sequences, with over 25% occurring only once. Germline V gives CDR1 SEHNR, CDR2 FQNEAQ (reference sequence). J lost 3 bases, V lost 1 base, and 7 bases had no gene match. The length of the CDR3 is 16 residues. This clonotype has ten or more counts. The V call is TRBV7-9, the J call TRBJ2-7, with TRBD1 identical over 9 bases. This receptor was identified in a human donor who donated a stem cell graft to a child with aplastic anemia. This material consisted of PBMCs from the stem cell graft donor, taken from the stem cell graft. The CDR3 sequence: CASSLDTGTGFYEQYF. For the CDR3, the DNA is TGTGCCAGCAGCTTAGATACCGGGACAGGGTTCTACGAGCAGTACTTC.